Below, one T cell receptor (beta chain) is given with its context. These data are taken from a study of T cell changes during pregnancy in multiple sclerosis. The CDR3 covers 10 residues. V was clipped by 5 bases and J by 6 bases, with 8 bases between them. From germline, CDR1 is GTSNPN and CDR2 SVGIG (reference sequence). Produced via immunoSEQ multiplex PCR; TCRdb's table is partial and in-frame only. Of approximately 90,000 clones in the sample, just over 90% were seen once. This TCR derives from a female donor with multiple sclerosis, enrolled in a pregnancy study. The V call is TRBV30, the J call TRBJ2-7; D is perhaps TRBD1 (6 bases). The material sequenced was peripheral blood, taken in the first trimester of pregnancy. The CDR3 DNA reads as TGTGCCTGGTCCAGGGGCGAGCAGTACTTC. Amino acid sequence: CAWSRGEQYF. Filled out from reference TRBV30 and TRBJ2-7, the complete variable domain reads SQTIHQWPATLVQPVGSPLSLECTVEGTSNPNLYWYRQAAGRGLQLLFYSVGIGQISSEVPQNLSASRPQDRQFILSSKKLLLSDSGFYLCAWSRGEQYFGPGTRLTVT.